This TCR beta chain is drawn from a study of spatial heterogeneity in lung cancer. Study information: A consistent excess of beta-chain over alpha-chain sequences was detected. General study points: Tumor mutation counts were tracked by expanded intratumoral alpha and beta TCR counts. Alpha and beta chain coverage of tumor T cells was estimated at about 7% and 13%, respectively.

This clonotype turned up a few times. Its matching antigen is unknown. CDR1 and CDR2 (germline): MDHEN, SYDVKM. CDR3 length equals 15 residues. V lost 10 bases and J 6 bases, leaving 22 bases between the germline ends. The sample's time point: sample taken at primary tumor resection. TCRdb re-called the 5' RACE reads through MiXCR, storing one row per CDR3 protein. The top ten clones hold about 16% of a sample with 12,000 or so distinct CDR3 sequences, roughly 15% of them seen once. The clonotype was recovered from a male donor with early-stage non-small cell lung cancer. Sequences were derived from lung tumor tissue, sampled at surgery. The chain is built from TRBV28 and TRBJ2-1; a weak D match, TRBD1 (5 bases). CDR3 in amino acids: CATVPRRTLSNEQFF. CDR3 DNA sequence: TGTGCCACCGTCCCAAGACGGACACTGAGCAATGAGCAGTTCTTC.